The clone carrying this TCR beta chain was detected a few times. What it recognizes is unknown. Amplification used 60 Vbeta primers and 13 Jbeta primers. Libraries were prepared by immunoSEQ multiplex PCR; TCRdb keeps only in-frame clonotypes and omits some of them. In the table there are roughly 190,000 clones, 81% of which are singletons. Germline V lookup: CDR1 SGHTA, CDR2 FQGNSA. CDR3 length equals 13 residues. The V end was cut by 3 bases, the J end by 6 bases, with 11 bases between. This specimen comes from a study of cytomegalovirus exposure and HLA in healthy donors. Whole-study context: Researchers previously reported finding roughly 120 million unique TCR beta sequences from 170 million or so T cells. Findings and caveats of the study: According to an earlier analysis, most TCR beta V segments yielded productive rearrangements about 87% or about 30% of the time. Across all donors, roughly uniform sequencing depth was an assumption of the presence/absence analyses.

V and J are TRBV7-2 and TRBJ1-2; D is ambiguous. The source is a man aged 50-60 years in good health and CMV-seronegative. The material sequenced was PBMCs. The CDR3 sequence: CASSFRVENGYTF. The CDR3 DNA reads as TGTGCCAGCAGCTTTCGGGTGGAGAATGGCTACACCTTC.